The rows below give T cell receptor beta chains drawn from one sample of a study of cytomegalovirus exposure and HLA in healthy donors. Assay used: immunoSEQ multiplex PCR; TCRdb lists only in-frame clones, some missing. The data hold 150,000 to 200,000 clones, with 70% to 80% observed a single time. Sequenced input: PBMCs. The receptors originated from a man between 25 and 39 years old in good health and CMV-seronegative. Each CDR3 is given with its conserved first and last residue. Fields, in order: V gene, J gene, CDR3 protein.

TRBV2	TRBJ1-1	CASSDRGRTEAFF
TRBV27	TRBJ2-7	CASRPPGREQYF
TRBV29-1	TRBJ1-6	CSVAGTDDGIHF
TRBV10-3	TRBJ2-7	CAITKGAGSSYEQYF
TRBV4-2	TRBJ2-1	CASSQEASGLYNEQFF
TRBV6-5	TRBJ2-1	CASSYLRGEAYNEQFF
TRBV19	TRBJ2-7	CASSIGLGEWSSYEQYF
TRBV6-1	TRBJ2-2	CASRDSGQNTGELFF
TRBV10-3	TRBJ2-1	CAIMGRLAEYNEQFF
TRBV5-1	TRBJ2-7	CASSLRPGQSSYEQYF
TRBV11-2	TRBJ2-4	CASSLAGGQNIQYF
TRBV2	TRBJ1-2	CASRQTEAYGYTF
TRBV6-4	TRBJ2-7	CASSDSGTSNEQYF
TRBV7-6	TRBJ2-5	CASSLDLADYQETQYF
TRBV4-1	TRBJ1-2	CASSQGTLNGYTF
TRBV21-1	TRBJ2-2	CASVGTSGVNTGELFF
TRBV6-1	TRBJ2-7	CANEGQSYEQYF
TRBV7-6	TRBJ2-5	CASRLLTQETQYF
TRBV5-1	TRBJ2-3	CASSLGLTDTQYF
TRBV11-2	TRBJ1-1	CASSLKARRMNTEAFF
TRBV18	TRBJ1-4	CASSDAGGLNEKLFF
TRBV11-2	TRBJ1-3	CASSGHGNTIYF
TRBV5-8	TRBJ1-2	CASSPFWGGQPLGYTF
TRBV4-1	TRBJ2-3	CASSQGTSTTSQTDTQYF
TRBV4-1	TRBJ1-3	CASSQVERDRGLFSGNTIYF
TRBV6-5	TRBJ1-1	CASSFATGSTEAFF
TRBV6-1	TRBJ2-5	CASSEAGAQETQYF
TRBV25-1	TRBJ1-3	CASSEQTGVGNTIYF
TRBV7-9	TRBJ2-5	CASSLEEGAETQYF
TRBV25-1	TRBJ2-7	CASSGQGYEQYF
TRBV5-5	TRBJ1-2	CASSDGVEGNYGYTF
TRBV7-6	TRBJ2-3	CASSSSIAGSTDTQYF
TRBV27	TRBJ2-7	CASRRAGGPTEQYF
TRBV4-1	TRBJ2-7	CASSQRRVGTSGTEQYF
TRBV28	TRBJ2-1	CASSPLRGTGTHNEQFF
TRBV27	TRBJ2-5	CASSIGTAEETQYF
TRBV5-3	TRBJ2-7	CARRFRQKFYEQYF
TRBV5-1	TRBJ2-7	CASRTRQGEGEQYF
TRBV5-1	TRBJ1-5	CASSPGTPNQPQHF
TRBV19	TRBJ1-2	CASSLSWGYTF
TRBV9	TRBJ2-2	CASSVVEFGLSTGELFF
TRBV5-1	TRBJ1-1	CASSLSGQQYTEAFF
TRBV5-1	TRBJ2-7	CASSLTGTSRYEQYF
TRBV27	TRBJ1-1	CASRRVGNTEAFF
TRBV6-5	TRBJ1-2	CASSYSYDSVYGYTF
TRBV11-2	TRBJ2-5	CASSFLTGGGQETQYF
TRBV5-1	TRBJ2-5	CASSWGLARPQETQYF
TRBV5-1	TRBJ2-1	CASSLEAVSYNEQFF
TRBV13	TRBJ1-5	CASSSTRQGSGQPQHF
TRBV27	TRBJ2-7	CASSSGLVSYEQYF